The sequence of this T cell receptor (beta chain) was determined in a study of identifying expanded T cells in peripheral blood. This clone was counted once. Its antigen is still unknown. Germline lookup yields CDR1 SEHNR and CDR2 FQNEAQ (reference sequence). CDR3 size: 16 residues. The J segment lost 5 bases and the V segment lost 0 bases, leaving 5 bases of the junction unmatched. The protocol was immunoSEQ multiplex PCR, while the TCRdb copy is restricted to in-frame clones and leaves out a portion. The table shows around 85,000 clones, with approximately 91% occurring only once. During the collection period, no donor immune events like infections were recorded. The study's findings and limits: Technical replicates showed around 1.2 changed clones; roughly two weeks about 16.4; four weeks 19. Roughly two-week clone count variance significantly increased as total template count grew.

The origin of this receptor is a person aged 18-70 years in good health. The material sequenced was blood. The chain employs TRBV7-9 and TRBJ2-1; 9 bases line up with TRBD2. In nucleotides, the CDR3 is TGTGCCAGCAGCTTAGCTAGCGGGAGTCTCAACAATGAGCAGTTCTTC. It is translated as CASSLASGSLNNEQFF. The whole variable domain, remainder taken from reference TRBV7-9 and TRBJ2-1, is DTGVSQNPRHKITKRGQNVTFRCDPISEHNRLYWYRQTLGQGPEFLTYFQNEAQLEKSRLLSDRFSAERPKGSFSTLEIQRTEQGDSAMYLCASSLASGSLNNEQFFGPGTRLTVL.